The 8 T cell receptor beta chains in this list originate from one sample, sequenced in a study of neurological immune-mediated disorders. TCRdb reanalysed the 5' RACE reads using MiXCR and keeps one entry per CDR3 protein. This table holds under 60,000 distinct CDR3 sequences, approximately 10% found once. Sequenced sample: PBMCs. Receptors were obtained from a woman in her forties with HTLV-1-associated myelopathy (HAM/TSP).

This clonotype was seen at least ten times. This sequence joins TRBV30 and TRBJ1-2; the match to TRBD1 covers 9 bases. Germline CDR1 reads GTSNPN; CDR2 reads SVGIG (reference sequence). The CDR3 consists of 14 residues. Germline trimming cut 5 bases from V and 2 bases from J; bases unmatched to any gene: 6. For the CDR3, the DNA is TGTGCCTGGCGTCCCGGGACAGGGAACTATGGCTACACCTTC. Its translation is CAWRPGTGNYGYTF.

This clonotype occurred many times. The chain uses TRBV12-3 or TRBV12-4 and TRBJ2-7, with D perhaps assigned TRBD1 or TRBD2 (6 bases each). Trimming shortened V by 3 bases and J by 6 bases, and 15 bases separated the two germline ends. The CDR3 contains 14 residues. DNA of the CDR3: TGTGCCAGCAGTTTCTCGGGGGCGCGGGCCGAGCAGTACTTC. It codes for CASSFSGARAEQYF.

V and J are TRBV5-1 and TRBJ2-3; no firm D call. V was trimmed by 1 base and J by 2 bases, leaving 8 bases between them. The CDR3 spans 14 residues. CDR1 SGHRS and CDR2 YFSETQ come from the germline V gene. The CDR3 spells CASSLLRNTDTQYF. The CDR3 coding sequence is TGCGCCAGCAGCTTGTTGCGGAACACAGATACGCAGTATTTT.

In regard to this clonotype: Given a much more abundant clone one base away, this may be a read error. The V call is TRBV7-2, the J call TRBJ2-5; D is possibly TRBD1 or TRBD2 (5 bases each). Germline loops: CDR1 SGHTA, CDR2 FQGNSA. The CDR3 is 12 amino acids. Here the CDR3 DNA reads TGTGCCAGCAGCCGGGGCCAAGAGACCAAGTACTTC. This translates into CASSRGQETKYF.

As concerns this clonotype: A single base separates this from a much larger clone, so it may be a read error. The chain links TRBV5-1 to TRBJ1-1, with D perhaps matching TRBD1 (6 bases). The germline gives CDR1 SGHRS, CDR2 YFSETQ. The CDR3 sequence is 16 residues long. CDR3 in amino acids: CASSGEWGRRNNEAFF. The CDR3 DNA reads TGCGCCAGCAGCGGGGAGTGGGGGCGCAGGAACAATGAAGCTTTCTTT.

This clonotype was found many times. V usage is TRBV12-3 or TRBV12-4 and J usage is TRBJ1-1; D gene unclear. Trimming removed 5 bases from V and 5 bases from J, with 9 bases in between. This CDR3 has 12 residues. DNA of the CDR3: TGTGCCAGCAGTCCAGGTAGGACTGAAGCTTTCTTT. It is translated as CASSPGRTEAFF.

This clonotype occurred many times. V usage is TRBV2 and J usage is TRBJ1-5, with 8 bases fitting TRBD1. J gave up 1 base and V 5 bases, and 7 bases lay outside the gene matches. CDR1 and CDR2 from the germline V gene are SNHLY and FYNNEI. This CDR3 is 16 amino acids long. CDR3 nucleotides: TGTGCCAGCAGTAAGGACAGGGCCGGGAGCAATCAGCCCCAGCATTTT. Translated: CASSKDRAGSNQPQHF.

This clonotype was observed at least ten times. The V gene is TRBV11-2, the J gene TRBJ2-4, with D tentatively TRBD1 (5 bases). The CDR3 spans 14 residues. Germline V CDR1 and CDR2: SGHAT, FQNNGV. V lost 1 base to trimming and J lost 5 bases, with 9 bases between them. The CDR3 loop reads CASSLAGRENIQYF. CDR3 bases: TGTGCCAGCAGCTTAGCGGGCAGGGAAAACATTCAGTACTTC.